Many counts were recorded for the clone carrying this TCR beta chain. The antigen is not known. The data stem from a study of T-cell memory formation after mild COVID-19. The study, taken as a whole, reports: Memory sampled before infection contained some responding clones, suggesting cross-reactive memory joined. From day 15 to 85, contracting clones were balanced between CD4 and CD8, whereas later expanders leaned toward CD4+. Shrinking CD4+ clones resided mostly in CM and EM, and CD8+ ones in EMRA.

cDNA libraries for TCR alpha and TCR beta, carrying sample barcodes and UMIs, came from 5'RACE with constant-segment primers. TCRdb re-called the 5' RACE reads through MiXCR, storing one row per CDR3 protein. The sample includes approximately 28,000 distinct CDR3 sequences, 12% seen only once; the top ten take about 15%. Sequencing was done on a sample of PBMCs or a T cell subset sorted from them (not recorded which). The source is an adult woman who had mild COVID-19 (a few samples of this study predate the infection). Cell type and time point are not known.

CDR3: CASSNSIAYEQYF. The CDR3 DNA reads as TGTGCCAGCAGCAATTCTATCGCCTACGAGCAGTACTTC. V usage is TRBV11-2 and J usage is TRBJ2-7, with D uncertain. The V gene lost 5 bases and the J gene lost 2 bases, with 10 bases spanning the gap. This CDR3 spans 13 amino acids. The germline V gene has CDR1 SGHAT and CDR2 FQNNGV.